This T cell receptor beta chain was captured by sequencing in a study of cytomegalovirus exposure and HLA in healthy donors. Study summary: The platform used for the 120 validation repertoires matched that of the roughly 630 first-cohort repertoires, a later analysis reported. Regarding the study as a whole: Researchers counted around 160 TCR beta chains as cytomegalovirus-associated. One later analysis, an examination of the roughly 110 validation repertoires, found that first-cohort TCR clusters tended to co-occur in them.

Worth noting for this clone: Its target is not known.

From the approximately 120-subject validation cohort, which was separate from the roughly 670-subject first cohort, the donors were drawn. Repertoires were generated with immunoSEQ multiplex PCR, while TCRdb's copy carries only in-frame clones and drops some. Of fewer than 75,000 clones listed, 85% to 95% were seen once; the top ten hold 3% to 3.5%. This CDR3 has 16 amino acids. With 2 bases removed from V and 7 bases from J, the gap between germline ends came to 18 bases. Germline V CDR1 and CDR2: PRHDT, FYEKMQ (reference sequence). The sequenced sample consisted of PBMCs. The chain combines TRBV13 with TRBJ2-1, with a tentative D call TRBD1 (6 bases). This clonotype was sampled from a man in his late teens or twenties in good health and CMV-seronegative. The CDR3 sequence is CASSLLVVRDKNEQFF. The DNA of the CDR3 is TGTGCCAGCAGCTTACTAGTTGTCAGGGACAAGAATGAGCAGTTCTTC.